A selection of T cell receptor beta chains follows, all from one sample in a study of blood T cells in healthy people across ages. MiXCR, applied by TCRdb to the 5' RACE reads, yields one record per CDR3 protein. This sample carries 700,000 to 1,000,000 distinct CDR3 sequences, around 43% of them seen once, and the ten largest clones take approximately 19%. The sequencing input was blood. The receptor set was obtained from a man in his sixties in good health. CDR3s include the opening cysteine and the closing phenylalanine or tryptophan. A D gene is named only where the DNA matches it firmly.

cdr3_aa: CASSVGSLAVDTQYF; j_call: TRBJ2-3; v_call: TRBV9; d_call: TRBD2
cdr3_aa: CASSPTDRGEQYF; j_call: TRBJ2-7; v_call: TRBV7-2; d_call: -
cdr3_aa: CSARRVVSGTQFF; j_call: TRBJ2-1; v_call: TRBV20-1; d_call: -
cdr3_aa: CVSSRGGQPQHF; j_call: TRBJ1-5; v_call: TRBV3-1; d_call: -
cdr3_aa: CASSFAGKLKDTEAFF; j_call: TRBJ1-1; v_call: TRBV7-2; d_call: -
cdr3_aa: CASSSQLVYNEQFF; j_call: TRBJ2-1; v_call: TRBV7-9; d_call: -
cdr3_aa: CSVEHSSGANVLTF; j_call: TRBJ2-6; v_call: TRBV29-1; d_call: -
cdr3_aa: CASSLGVGTQYF; j_call: TRBJ2-5; v_call: TRBV7-2; d_call: -
cdr3_aa: CASSIQGASPSYEQYF; j_call: TRBJ2-7; v_call: TRBV7-2; d_call: TRBD1
cdr3_aa: CSARDPGQSSHTDTQYF; j_call: TRBJ2-3; v_call: TRBV20-1; d_call: TRBD1
cdr3_aa: CASTSRLGDTQYF; j_call: TRBJ2-3; v_call: TRBV6-6; d_call: -
cdr3_aa: CASSVVSPFSYTF; j_call: TRBJ1-2; v_call: TRBV11-2; d_call: -
cdr3_aa: CSARDVPGNEQYF; j_call: TRBJ2-7; v_call: TRBV20-1; d_call: -
cdr3_aa: CASSAGTSGGAYEQYF; j_call: TRBJ2-7; v_call: TRBV9; d_call: TRBD2
cdr3_aa: CASLRDINTDTQYF; j_call: TRBJ2-3; v_call: TRBV6-2/TRBV6-3; d_call: -
cdr3_aa: CSVEVGQVVQRLETQYF; j_call: TRBJ2-5; v_call: TRBV29-1; d_call: TRBD1
cdr3_aa: CAISANRGQANEKLFF; j_call: TRBJ1-4; v_call: TRBV10-3; d_call: TRBD1
cdr3_aa: CSSSQGPTSGGVTDTQYF; j_call: TRBJ2-3; v_call: TRBV3-1; d_call: TRBD2
cdr3_aa: CASTRGSEYGYTF; j_call: TRBJ1-2; v_call: TRBV6-1; d_call: -
cdr3_aa: CASSPNPGLAGTTNTGELFF; j_call: TRBJ2-2; v_call: TRBV14; d_call: TRBD2
cdr3_aa: CASGLGREGTEAFF; j_call: TRBJ1-1; v_call: TRBV12-5; d_call: -
cdr3_aa: CASGLARNTEAFF; j_call: TRBJ1-1; v_call: TRBV12-5; d_call: -
cdr3_aa: CSVDTVNYGYTF; j_call: TRBJ1-2; v_call: TRBV29-1; d_call: -
cdr3_aa: CASSEPSGEGEQYF; j_call: TRBJ2-7; v_call: TRBV9; d_call: TRBD2
cdr3_aa: CASSLEGVFTEAFF; j_call: TRBJ1-1; v_call: TRBV7-2; d_call: -
cdr3_aa: CAGSQGYIYEQYF; j_call: TRBJ2-7; v_call: TRBV6-2/TRBV6-3; d_call: -
cdr3_aa: CASSPGTGGGGTNEKLFF; j_call: TRBJ1-4; v_call: TRBV5-1; d_call: TRBD1
cdr3_aa: CASSHREGTPKYF; j_call: TRBJ2-5; v_call: TRBV3-1; d_call: TRBD2
cdr3_aa: CASSLRDRGKVFF; j_call: TRBJ2-1; v_call: TRBV28; d_call: TRBD1